The present TCR beta chain was sequenced within a study of shared clonotypes between healthy human individuals. Clones were sequenced by immunoSEQ multiplex PCR, and TCRdb holds only the in-frame ones, with some missing. The profile covers around 1.6 million clones, with approximately 98% appearing a single time and roughly 0.45% taken by the ten largest. The CDR3 loop spans 15 amino acids. Germline V lookup: CDR1 KGHSH, CDR2 LQKENI. V was pared by 3 bases and J by 1 base, with 12 bases between. As regards this clone: Other DNA sequences from this sample encode an identical CDR3 as well.

The sample comprised naive CD4+ T cells sorted from blood. The subset here: CD45RA+ positively selected. V gene TRBV18 combines with J gene TRBJ2-5, with D maybe TRBD1 (6 bases). The TCR sequence derives from a young man in good health. The CDR3 coding sequence is TGTGCCAGCTCACCGCTGCCGGACAGCCAAGAGACCCAGTACTTC. Its protein product is CASSPLPDSQETQYF.